The entry below describes one T cell receptor beta chain. V shed 3 bases and J shed 6 bases, with 6 bases lying between them. CDR1 is SGHTA, CDR2 FQGNSA, per germline. CDR3 length: 12 amino acids. The data belong to a study of blood T cell repertoires in COVID-19. Study as a whole: PBMCs, B-cell-depleted T cells, or T cells provided the cDNA or gDNA that made up the material.

Original processing notes: Estimated nucleated cell counts came from reference gene primer amplification. Libraries were prepared by immunoSEQ multiplex PCR; TCRdb keeps only in-frame clonotypes and omits some of them. The DNA gave D and trimming, while V, J and clone size come from that table. The profile covers 150,000 to 200,000 clones, with around 87% appearing a single time and about 7% taken by the ten largest. The chain is built from TRBV7-2 and TRBJ1-5; D is unclear. This clonotype was obtained from a woman aged 80 or over in a cohort sampled during active or convalescent COVID-19. Input material: peripheral blood. The CDR3 loop reads CASSFLAQPQHF. CDR3 in DNA: TGTGCCAGCAGCTTTCTAGCTCAGCCCCAGCATTTT.